This T cell receptor (beta chain) was captured by sequencing in a study of tumor-infiltrating lymphocytes in localized non-small cell lung cancer. Study-wide context: Patients included smokers and never-smokers with various histologies, some sampled after neoadjuvant chemotherapy.

Sequencing was performed with immunoSEQ multiplex PCR; in TCRdb, only in-frame clones are kept and a portion is missing. The sample contains more than 9,500 clones, about four fifths of which appear only once. The table lists this clone with a count of one. The CDR3 length is 15 residues. The V gene's germline CDR1 is SGHTA and CDR2 FQGTGA. V shed 2 bases and J shed 3 bases, with 12 bases lying between them. What was sequenced was lung tumor tissue. This TCR was sampled from a human donor with non-small cell lung cancer. The chain combines TRBV7-3 with TRBJ2-3; maybe TRBD2 (5 bases). CDR3 DNA: TGTGCCAGCAGCTTAGACCCCCGGGGTACAGATACGCAGTATTTT. As protein: CASSLDPRGTDTQYF. The full variable domain, rest sourced from reference TRBV7-3 and TRBJ2-3, is GAGVSQTPSNKVTEKGKYVELRCDPISGHTALYWYRQSLGQGPEFLIYFQGTGAADDSGLPNDRFFAVRPEGSVSTLKIQRTERGDSAVYLCASSLDPRGTDTQYFGPGTRLTVL.